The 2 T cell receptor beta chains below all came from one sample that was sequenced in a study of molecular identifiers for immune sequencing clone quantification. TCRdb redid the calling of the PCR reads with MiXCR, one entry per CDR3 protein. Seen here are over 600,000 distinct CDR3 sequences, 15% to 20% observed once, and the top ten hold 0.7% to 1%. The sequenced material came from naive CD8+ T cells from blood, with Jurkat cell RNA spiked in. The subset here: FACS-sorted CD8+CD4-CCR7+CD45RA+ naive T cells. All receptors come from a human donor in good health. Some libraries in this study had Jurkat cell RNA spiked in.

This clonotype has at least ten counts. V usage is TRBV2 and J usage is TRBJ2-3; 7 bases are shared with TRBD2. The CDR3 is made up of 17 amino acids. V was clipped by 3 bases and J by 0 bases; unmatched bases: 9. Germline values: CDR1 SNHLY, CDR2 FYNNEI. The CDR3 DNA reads TGTGCCAGCAGTGAGATGTTGTTAGCGGGTAGCACAGATACGCAGTATTTT. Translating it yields CASSEMLLAGSTDTQYF.

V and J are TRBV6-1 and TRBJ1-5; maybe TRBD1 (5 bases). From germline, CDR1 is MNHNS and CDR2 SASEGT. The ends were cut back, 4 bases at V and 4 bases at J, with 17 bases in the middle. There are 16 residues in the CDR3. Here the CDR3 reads CASSGAWEGINQPQHF. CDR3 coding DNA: TGTGCCAGCAGTGGTGCCTGGGAGGGGATAAATCAGCCCCAGCATTTT.